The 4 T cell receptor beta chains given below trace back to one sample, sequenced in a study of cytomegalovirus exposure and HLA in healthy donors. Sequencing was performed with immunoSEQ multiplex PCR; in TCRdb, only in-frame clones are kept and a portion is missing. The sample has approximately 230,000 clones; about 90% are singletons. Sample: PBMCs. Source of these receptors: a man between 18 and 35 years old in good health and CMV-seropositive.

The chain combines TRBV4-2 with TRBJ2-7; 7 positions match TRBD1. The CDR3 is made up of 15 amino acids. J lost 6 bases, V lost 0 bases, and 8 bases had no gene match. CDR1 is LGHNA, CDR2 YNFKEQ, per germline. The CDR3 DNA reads TGTGCCAGCAGCCAAGATCTTCCAAACAGGGGCGAGCAGTACTTC. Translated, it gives CASSQDLPNRGEQYF.

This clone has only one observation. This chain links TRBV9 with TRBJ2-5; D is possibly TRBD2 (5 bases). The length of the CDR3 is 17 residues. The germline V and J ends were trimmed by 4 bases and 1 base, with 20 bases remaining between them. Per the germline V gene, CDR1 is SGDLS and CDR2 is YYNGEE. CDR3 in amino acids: CASSPRQGGLAQETQYF. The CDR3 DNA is TGTGCCAGCAGCCCCCGACAAGGCGGGCTGGCCCAAGAGACCCAGTACTTC. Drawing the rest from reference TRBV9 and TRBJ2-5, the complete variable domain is DSGVTQTPKHLITATGQRVTLRCSPRSGDLSVYWYQQSLDQGLQFLIQYYNGEERAKGNILERFSAQQFPDLHSELNLSSLELGDSALYFCASSPRQGGLAQETQYFGPGTRLLVL.

In DNA, the CDR3 is TGTGCCACCAGCAGAGCTGGGGGGGGGAGATCCTACGAGCAGTACTTC. Protein product: CATSRAGGGRSYEQYF. The chain recombines TRBV15 with TRBJ2-7; 7 nucleotides match TRBD2. CDR1 and CDR2 (germline): LNHNV, YYDKDF (reference sequence). V shed 1 base, J shed 1 base, and the junction held 7 bases outside the gene matches. This CDR3 comprises 16 residues.

CDR3 sequence: CASSTGLRETQYF. CDR3 bases: TGTGCCAGCAGCACTGGACTCCGAGAGACCCAGTACTTC. The V gene is TRBV9, the J gene TRBJ2-5; D is possibly TRBD2 (5 bases). Germline assignment: CDR1 SGDLS and CDR2 YYNGEE. V shed 4 bases and J shed 4 bases, with 11 bases lying between them. The CDR3 loop spans 13 amino acids.